One and the same sample provided the 28 T cell receptor beta chains below, sequenced in a study of post-analysis software for immune sequencing data. Unique molecular identifiers were present in the TCR beta cDNA libraries. TCRdb recomputed calls from the PCR reads with MiXCR, one row per CDR3 protein. The table records hundreds of thousands of distinct CDR3 sequences, around 27% of them present only once. These receptors have no identified antigens. Study conclusions and caveats: Higher frequency in patients than in controls was seen for about five TRBV segments, with TRBV5-6, TRBV5-1 and TRBV20-1 among them.

The source material was blood. Receptor source: a girl aged 10-17 years with multiple sclerosis.

This clonotype was observed once. CDR3 amino acids: CASSPPTSTYAQYF. The CDR3, as DNA: TGTGCCAGCAGCCCCCCGACTAGCACGTATGCGCAGTATTTT. The chain joins TRBV7-9 to TRBJ2-3; TRBD2 aligns across 7 bases. Germline assignment: CDR1 SEHNR and CDR2 FQNEAQ (reference sequence). Germline trimming cut 5 bases from V and 10 bases from J; bases unmatched to any gene: 12. The CDR3 is made up of 14 amino acids.

Worth noting for this clonotype: The junction differs from germline at one of its ends, possibly a read error. J is TRBJ1-4 and V is TRBV12-3 or TRBV12-4; a weak D match, TRBD1 (6 bases). The CDR3 is 15 amino acids. In DNA, the CDR3 is TGTGCCAGCAGCCCGCGATCGGGACAAAATGAAAAACGGTTTTTT. Its protein product is CASSPRSGQNEKRFF.

This chain joins TRBV6-1 and TRBJ2-3, with 8 bases that match TRBD2. Germline values: CDR1 MNHNS, CDR2 SASEGT. This CDR3 comprises 15 residues. Trimming cost V 0 bases and J 5 bases; bases outside gene matches: 4. The CDR3 region is CASSEAHRGGDTQYF. The CDR3 DNA reads as TGTGCCAGCAGTGAAGCGCATCGGGGGGGAGATACGCAGTATTTT.

The V and J genes are TRBV19 and TRBJ2-3; D not certain. The germline gives CDR1 LNHDA, CDR2 SQIVND (reference sequence). The CDR3 consists of 13 residues. V was shortened by 1 base and J by 3 bases, with 5 bases between the two germline ends. The CDR3, as DNA: TGTGCCAGTAGTATAGGACGGACAGATACGCAGTATTTT. Translating gives CASSIGRTDTQYF.

This clonotype appeared a few times. The rearrangement joins TRBV5-6 to TRBJ2-3; 7 bases are shared with TRBD1. The CDR3 runs 13 residues. With V trimmed by 7 bases and J by 4 bases, 6 bases remained unmatched. CDR1 SGHDT and CDR2 YYEEEE come from the germline V gene. This CDR3 is CASSRQGSDTQYF. CDR3 nucleotides: TGTGCCAGCTCCCGACAGGGTTCAGATACGCAGTATTTT. Filled out from reference TRBV5-6 and TRBJ2-3, the complete variable domain reads DAGVTQSPTHLIKTRGQQVTLRCSPKSGHDTVSWYQQALGQGPQFIFQYYEEEERQRGNFPDRFSGHQFPNYSSELNVNALLLGDSALYLCASSRQGSDTQYFGPGTRLTVL.

V is TRBV6-1 and J is TRBJ1-2; a weak D match, TRBD1 (6 bases). CDR1 MNHNS and CDR2 SASEGT come from the germline V gene. The CDR3 is 13 residues long. The V gene lost 2 bases and the J gene lost 7 bases, with 11 bases spanning the gap. CDR3 nucleotides: TGTGCCAGCAGTGAATACAGCAGGGGTGGCTACACCTTC. This gives the protein CASSEYSRGGYTF.

About this clonotype itself: With a much larger clone just one base away, this may be a read error. The V and J genes are TRBV29-1 and TRBJ2-5, with 9 bases aligning to TRBD2. Germline V gives CDR1 SQVTM, CDR2 ANQGSEA. After removal of 7 bases from V and 1 base from J, the junction contained 4 bases not matched to a gene. This CDR3 is built from 13 residues. This chain's CDR3 is CSAGLAFQETQYF. CDR3 bases: TGCAGCGCGGGACTAGCTTTCCAAGAGACCCAGTACTTC.

This clonotype was seen a few times. The chain has TRBV21-1 and TRBJ2-6; the D call of TRBD1 is as the table states it, not checked on the DNA. TRBV21-1 is a documented pseudogene. CDR3 length equals 16 residues. CDR3 loop: CASSKGGASGANVLTF. The CDR3 region has the DNA TGTGCCAGCAGCAAGGGTGGGGCGTCTGGGGCCAACGTCCTGACTTTC.

The V and J genes are TRBV6-1 and TRBJ2-1; 10 bases align to TRBD2. V was pared by 3 bases and J by 3 bases, with 2 bases of the junction left unmatched. CDR1 is MNHNS and CDR2 is SASEGT in the germline V gene. This CDR3 spans 15 amino acids. The CDR3 region has the DNA TGTGCCAGCAGTGACGCTAGCGGGGGCTACAATGAGCAGTTCTTC. This sequence encodes CASSDASGGYNEQFF.

This clonotype has more than one count but fewer than ten. J is TRBJ2-7 and V is TRBV13, with 10 nucleotides matching TRBD1. The V gene's germline CDR1 is PRHDT and CDR2 FYEKMQ (reference sequence). The ends lost 6 bases at V and 6 bases at J; junction bases unmatched: 8. This CDR3 region has 14 residues. Written as DNA, the CDR3 is TGTGCCAGCAGTTCCGGGACAGGGGTACGCGAGCAGTACTTC. Translated: CASSSGTGVREQYF. The full variable domain, its missing parts supplied by reference TRBV13 and TRBJ2-7, is AAGVIQSPRHLIKEKRETATLKCYPIPRHDTVYWYQQGPGQDPQFLISFYEKMQSDKGSIPDRFSAQQFSDYHSELNMSSLELGDSALYFCASSSGTGVREQYFGPGTRLTVT.

This clonotype was observed a few times. At one boundary the junction diverges from the germline segment, which might be a read error. This chain uses TRBV20-1 with TRBJ2-1, with 7 nucleotides matching TRBD1. Germline CDR1 DFQATT, CDR2 SNEGSKA (reference sequence). CDR3 length: 12 residues. The CDR3 loop is CSAREQGNEQFF. The CDR3 DNA reads as TGCAGTGCCAGAGAACAGGGGAATGAGCAGTTCTTC.

The sample holds many counts of this clonotype. This sequence joins TRBV7-2 and TRBJ2-3; unclear D gene. V lost 4 bases and J 7 bases, leaving 12 bases between the germline ends. This CDR3 comprises 13 residues. The germline gives CDR1 SGHTA, CDR2 FQGNSA. Written as DNA, the CDR3 is TGTGCCAGCAGCTCAGAGCCCCCTAATACGCAGTATTTT. Its protein is CASSSEPPNTQYF.

This clonotype was counted only a few times. The V and J genes are TRBV3-1 and TRBJ1-2, with D maybe TRBD1 (6 bases). The V and J ends lost 4 bases and 6 bases respectively, with 18 bases between them. The CDR3 extends over 15 amino acids. From germline, CDR1 is LGHDT and CDR2 YNNKEL (reference sequence). The CDR3 nucleotides are TGTGCCAGCAGCCGTATCGACATGGGGGCTCATGGCTACACCTTC. It translates to CASSRIDMGAHGYTF.

In its sample, this clonotype was seen a few times. The V gene is TRBV27, the J gene TRBJ2-7, with TRBD2 identical over 13 bases. The CDR3 sequence is 14 residues long. Germline V gene data show CDR1 as MNHEY and CDR2 as SMNVEV (reference sequence). Germline trimming cut 5 bases from V and 6 bases from J; bases unmatched to any gene: 4. In DNA, the CDR3 is TGTGCCAGCAGTACACTAGCGGGAGGGGTCGAGCAGTACTTC. Translating gives CASSTLAGGVEQYF.

The genes are TRBV29-1 and TRBJ2-7; 16 bases match TRBD2. The junction had 6 bases not matched to a gene; V was cut back by 4 bases and J by 3 bases. This CDR3 is 16 amino acids long. The germline gives CDR1 SQVTM, CDR2 ANQGSEA. The CDR3: CSVGGLAGGGGYEQYF. As DNA, the CDR3 is TGCAGCGTTGGGGGACTAGCGGGAGGGGGCGGCTACGAGCAGTACTTC.

The CDR3 sequence is CASSTNGIAGGETQYF. The CDR3 region has the DNA TGTGCCAGCAGCACCAATGGCATAGCGGGGGGGGAGACCCAGTACTTC. V usage is TRBV7-2 and J usage is TRBJ2-5; 11 bases align to TRBD2. Per germline, CDR1 SGHTA and CDR2 FQGNSA. CDR3 length equals 16 residues. Trimming took 5 bases from V and 5 from J; bases not matched to a gene: 10.

This clonotype was recorded at least ten times. The chain uses TRBV20-1 and TRBJ1-2; D is undetermined. The CDR3 contains 11 residues. The germline V gene has CDR1 DFQATT and CDR2 SNEGSKA (reference sequence). Trimming shortened V by 6 bases and J by 4 bases, and 9 bases separated the two germline ends. CDR3 loop: CSATQSYGYTF. CDR3 in DNA: TGCAGTGCAACTCAGAGCTATGGCTACACCTTC.

The rearrangement joins TRBV20-1 to TRBJ2-7, with 15 bases identical to TRBD2. The V segment lost 1 base and the J segment 2 bases; nucleotides outside the gene matches: 3. Germline V lookup: CDR1 DFQATT, CDR2 SNEGSKA (reference sequence). The CDR3 contains 16 residues. CDR3: CSARGTSGRETYEQYF. In DNA, the CDR3 is TGCAGTGCTAGAGGGACTAGCGGGAGGGAGACCTACGAGCAGTACTTC.

Regarding this clonotype: At one end the junction does not follow the germline gene, possibly because of a read error. The chain joins TRBV7-2 to TRBJ2-3; TRBD1 or TRBD2 may be the D gene (5 bases each). Germline V gives CDR1 SGHTA, CDR2 FQGNSA. The length of the CDR3 is 17 residues. CDR3 sequence reads: CANSLARPGWGTDTQYF. The CDR3 nucleotides are TGTGCCAACAGCTTAGCGCGGCCAGGGTGGGGCACAGATACGCAGTATTTT.

The V call is TRBV5-6, the J call TRBJ2-1; 8 positions match TRBD2. Germline V lookup: CDR1 SGHDT, CDR2 YYEEEE. The CDR3 is 16 residues long. Unmatched junction bases numbered 17, after V lost 5 bases and J lost 10 bases. The CDR3 sequence is CASSSIPTGGMEEQFF. In nucleotides, the CDR3 is TGTGCCAGCAGTTCGATCCCTACGGGAGGGATGGAGGAGCAGTTCTTC.

In this sample, this clonotype turned up a few times. The V and J genes are TRBV20-1 and TRBJ2-2; possibly TRBD1 for D (6 bases). CDR1 and CDR2 from the germline V gene are DFQATT and SNEGSKA (reference sequence). Trimming stripped 6 bases from V and 2 bases from J, with 19 bases between. The length of the CDR3 is 16 residues. For the CDR3, the DNA is TGCAGTGCCCCAGATCCAGGGACATCTAACACCGGGGAGCTGTTTTTT. Protein: CSAPDPGTSNTGELFF.

The chain carries TRBV27 and TRBJ2-7, with a tentative D call TRBD1 (6 bases). The CDR3 has 15 residues. The V end was cut by 2 bases, the J end by 5 bases, with 16 bases between. CDR1 is MNHEY and CDR2 is SMNVEV in the germline V gene (reference sequence). DNA of the CDR3: TGTGCCAGCAGTTTAAAGTGGGGGCTGGACCACGAGCAGTACTTC. It translates to CASSLKWGLDHEQYF.

The genes are TRBV28 and TRBJ2-3; the D gene is possibly TRBD2 (5 bases). The V end lost 1 base, the J end lost 2 bases, and 7 bases lay between the germline ends. The CDR3 is 14 residues long. Per germline, CDR1 MDHEN and CDR2 SYDVKM. The CDR3 DNA reads TGTGCCAGCAGTTTATTGGAGGTCACAGATACGCAGTATTTT. Translation gives CASSLLEVTDTQYF. Complete variable domain (other parts from reference TRBV28 and TRBJ2-3): DVKVTQSSRYLVKRTGEKVFLECVQDMDHENMFWYRQDPGLGLRLIYFSYDVKMKEKGDIPEGYSVSREKKERFSLILESASTNQTSMYLCASSLLEVTDTQYFGPGTRLTVL.

The chain has TRBV28 and TRBJ2-2; 7 bases match TRBD1. The CDR3 is 15 residues long. The J segment lost 4 bases and the V segment lost 5 bases, leaving 7 bases of the junction unmatched. From germline, CDR1 is MDHEN and CDR2 SYDVKM. The CDR3 spells CASSPTGLGTGELFF. CDR3 sequence (DNA): TGTGCCAGCAGTCCGACAGGGTTGGGCACCGGGGAGCTGTTTTTT.

This clonotype was seen repeatedly, ten times or more. V and J are TRBV5-1 and TRBJ2-3; D is undetermined. Per the germline V gene, CDR1 is SGHRS and CDR2 is YFSETQ. The CDR3 is 15 amino acids. Trimming removed 4 bases from V and 1 base from J, with 13 bases in between. The CDR3 region has the DNA TGCGCCAGCAGCCAGACCTCGGGTCGCACAGATACGCAGTATTTT. Residues: CASSQTSGRTDTQYF.

This clonotype was detected only a few times. The chain carries TRBV9 and TRBJ2-5; D ambiguous. This CDR3 has 15 amino acids. Between the trimmed V and J ends, which lost 0 bases and 3 bases, there was a span of 12 bases. CDR1 and CDR2 from the germline V gene are SGDLS and YYNGEE. CDR3 in DNA: TGTGCCAGCAGCGTAGGTATGCGTCCGGAAGAGACCCAGTACTTC. This translates into CASSVGMRPEETQYF.

As for this clonotype: Being one base from a much bigger clone, this may be a read error. CDR3 sequence (DNA): TGCAGTGCTATAGGACTAGCGGGAGGGCGGGATGAGCAGTTCTTC. Translated, it gives CSAIGLAGGRDEQFF. The chain has TRBV20-1 and TRBJ2-1; 15 bases fit TRBD2. The CDR3 has 15 residues. CDR1 is DFQATT and CDR2 is SNEGSKA in the germline V gene (reference sequence). The V segment lost 4 bases and the J segment 8 bases; nucleotides outside the gene matches: 6.

Remarks on this clonotype: The junction does not match germline at one end; this may be a read error. The chain recombines TRBV29-1 with TRBJ1-2, with D possibly being TRBD1 (5 bases). The CDR3 length is 15 residues. Germline V gene sequence: CDR1 SQVTM, CDR2 ANQGSEA. The CDR3 nucleotides read TGCAGCGTTGAAGATCTGCATGCGGACAACTGTGGCTACACCTTC. Its protein product is CSVEDLHADNCGYTF.